This T cell receptor beta chain was observed in a study of cytomegalovirus exposure and HLA in healthy donors. The PCR was carried out with 60 Vbeta primers and 13 Jbeta primers. Only in-frame clones appear in the TCRdb table, and some are missing; sequencing was by immunoSEQ multiplex PCR. Seen here are some 120,000 clones, about 15% observed once, and the top ten hold about 3%. This clone was seen a few times. The CDR3 covers 15 residues. Trimming removed 1 base from V and 6 bases from J, with 15 bases in between. In germline, CDR1 is SGHTA, CDR2 FQGNSA. This receptor was obtained from a female donor in good health and CMV-seropositive. The sample taken for sequencing was PBMCs. The rearrangement uses TRBV7-2 and TRBJ2-5; D not resolved. The CDR3 reads CASSLGRILRQTQYF. DNA for the CDR3: TGTGCCAGCAGCTTAGGACGGATACTCAGGCAGACCCAGTACTTC.